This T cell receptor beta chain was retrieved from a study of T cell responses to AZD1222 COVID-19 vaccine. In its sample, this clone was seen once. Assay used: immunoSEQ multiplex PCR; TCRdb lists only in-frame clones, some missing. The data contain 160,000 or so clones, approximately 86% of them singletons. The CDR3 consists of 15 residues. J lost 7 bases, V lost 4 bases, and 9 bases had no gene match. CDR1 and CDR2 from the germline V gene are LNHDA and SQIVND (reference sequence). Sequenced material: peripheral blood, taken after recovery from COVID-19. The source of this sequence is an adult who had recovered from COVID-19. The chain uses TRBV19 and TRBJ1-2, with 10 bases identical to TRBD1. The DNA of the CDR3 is TGTGCCAGTAGTACCCGGGACAGGGGAGGGGCTGGCTACACCTTC. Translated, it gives CASSTRDRGGAGYTF.